One and the same sample provided the 12 T cell receptor beta chains below, sequenced in a study of CD8+CD57+ T cells in acquired aplastic anemia. Profiles of TCR beta VDJ and CDR3 were generated from a genomic DNA template. MiXCR, run by TCRdb on the reads, gives a single entry per CDR3 protein. Among about 62,000 distinct CDR3 sequences listed, less than 65% were seen once. The sequenced sample consisted of sorted CD4+, CD8+, or CD8+CD57+ T cells (not recorded which) from PBMCs. Receptors were obtained from a human donor in good health, serving as a control.

The chain combines TRBV20-1 with TRBJ1-6; 7 nucleotides line up with TRBD1. The germline V gene encodes CDR1 DFQATT and CDR2 SNEGSKA (reference sequence). CDR3 length equals 15 residues. V lost 3 bases and J lost 10; bases outside the gene matches: 12. DNA of the CDR3: TGCAGTGCTAGCCCCTATGACAGGGTTAGATCACCCCTCCACTTT. This gives the protein CSASPYDRVRSPLHF.

This clonotype was detected many times. J is TRBJ2-3 and V is TRBV5-1; unclear D gene. Trimming took 4 bases from V and 6 from J, leaving 9 bases between them. This CDR3 comprises 12 residues. Looked up from germline, CDR1 is SGHRS and CDR2 is YFSETQ. CDR3 DNA: TGCGCCAGCAGCCCCCGGGTGGATACGCAGTATTTT. Encoded protein: CASSPRVDTQYF.

This chain uses TRBV10-1 with TRBJ1-5, with 7 bases aligning to TRBD1. J gave up 7 bases and V 2 bases, and 2 bases lay outside the gene matches. The CDR3 consists of 13 residues. CDR1 is WNHNN, CDR2 SYGVQD, per germline (reference sequence). The CDR3 protein is CASSEGTEQPQHF. The CDR3 nucleotides read TGCGCCAGCAGTGAGGGGACAGAGCAGCCCCAGCATTTT.

V gene TRBV7-8 combines with J gene TRBJ2-7; possible D gene TRBD2, 6 bases. V shed 1 base and J shed 5 bases, with 9 bases lying between them. The length of the CDR3 is 13 residues. In germline, CDR1 is SGHVS, CDR2 FQNEAQ. DNA of the CDR3: TGTGCCAGCAGCTTAGGGGGGGTGAACGAGCAGTACTTC. As protein: CASSLGGVNEQYF.

The chain joins TRBV2 to TRBJ1-6; 10 bases are shared with TRBD1. Germline CDR1 reads SNHLY; CDR2 reads FYNNEI. The CDR3 has 13 amino acids. Losses at the gene ends were 7 bases for V and 9 bases for J; bases not matched to a gene: 3. CDR3 loop: CASTRDRGSPLHF. CDR3 nucleotide sequence: TGTGCCAGCACTAGGGACAGGGGTTCACCCCTCCACTTT.

This clonotype appeared many times. The V gene is TRBV20-1, the J gene TRBJ2-7; D is uncertain. Trimming removed 4 bases at V and 3 bases at J, with 13 bases between. Germline CDR1 DFQATT, CDR2 SNEGSKA (reference sequence). The CDR3 sequence is 13 residues long. The DNA for the CDR3 is TGCAGTGCTAAGGACCAGTCCCGCTACGAGCAGTACTTC. It translates to CSAKDQSRYEQYF.

This clonotype has at least ten counts. The J gene is TRBJ1-6, the V gene TRBV12-3 or TRBV12-4; a possible D gene is TRBD1 (5 bases). The ends were cut back, 3 bases at V and 7 bases at J, with 19 bases in the middle. This CDR3 comprises 17 residues. The CDR3 nucleotides read TGTGCCAGCAGTTTCTCATATGGGACTTTGGCAAATTCACCCCTCCACTTT. Its translation: CASSFSYGTLANSPLHF.

The chain carries TRBV9 and TRBJ1-6; maybe TRBD1 (6 bases). Germline CDR1 is SGDLS and CDR2 is YYNGEE. Trimming stripped 1 base from V and 10 bases from J, with 9 bases between. The length of the CDR3 is 13 residues. CDR3 coding DNA: TGTGCCAGCAGCGTACAGGGGCCCTCACCCCTCCACTTT. It is translated as CASSVQGPSPLHF.

This clonotype was seen a handful of times. V and J are TRBV25-1 and TRBJ2-1, with D maybe TRBD2 (6 bases). Per germline, CDR1 MGHDK and CDR2 SYGVNS. The CDR3 covers 14 residues. Trimming took off 6 bases at V and 7 bases at J, with 16 bases between the two ends. The CDR3 protein is CASSVVGGRNEQFF. The CDR3 coding sequence is TGTGCCAGCAGCGTTGTGGGGGGTCGTAATGAGCAGTTCTTC. Variable domain in full (rest from reference TRBV25-1 and TRBJ2-1): EADIYQTPRYLVIGTGKKITLECSQTMGHDKMYWYQQDPGMELHLIHYSYGVNSTEKGDLSSESTVSRIRTEHFPLTLESARPSHTSQYLCASSVVGGRNEQFFGPGTRLTVL.

The rearrangement links TRBV24-1 to TRBJ2-7; 8 bases are shared with TRBD1. The J segment lost 6 bases and the V segment lost 9 bases, leaving 9 bases of the junction unmatched. CDR1 and CDR2 (germline): KGHDR, SFDVKD. The CDR3 loop spans 13 amino acids. The CDR3 protein is CATDRGSLGEQYF. In DNA, the CDR3 is TGTGCCACCGACAGGGGAAGCCTCGGCGAGCAGTACTTC.

The chain is built from TRBV19 and TRBJ1-5; D is ambiguous. Trimming shortened V by 3 bases and J by 7 bases, and 10 bases separated the two germline ends. The CDR3 loop spans 13 amino acids. The germline gives CDR1 LNHDA, CDR2 SQIVND (reference sequence). CDR3 coding DNA: TGTGCCAGTAGTATCTCCCTGTCCCAGCCCCAGCATTTT. This encodes CASSISLSQPQHF.

This clonotype showed up many times. The V gene is TRBV6-1, the J gene TRBJ2-3, with 9 positions matching TRBD1. This CDR3 has 16 residues. In germline, CDR1 is MNHNS, CDR2 SASEGT. Trimming at V came to 4 bases and at J to 0 bases, leaving 5 bases not matched to a gene. Here the CDR3 reads CASSGQGETSTDTQYF. DNA of the CDR3: TGTGCCAGCAGTGGACAGGGGGAAACTAGCACAGATACGCAGTATTTT.